Each of the 7 T cell receptor beta chains below was sequenced from the same sample in a study of beta chain features in type 1 diabetes. Study-wide results and limits: For Type 1 diabetes patients, all four CD4+ subsets carried TCRB CDR3s that were moderately but significantly shorter.

Isolated RNA was reverse transcribed in full, so expressed TCRB transcripts were sequenced. The repertoire was sequenced with immunoSEQ multiplex PCR; TCRdb's copy has only in-frame clones and lacks some. The table records 300,000 to 350,000 clones, about 14% of them present only once. Antigens for these TCRs are unknown. Material for sequencing was naive CD4+ T cells from blood. These receptors came from a woman under 30 with type 1 diabetes.

V gene TRBV28 combines with J gene TRBJ2-5, with D uncertain. Looked up from germline, CDR1 is MDHEN and CDR2 is SYDVKM. The CDR3 length is 13 residues. Trimming shortened V by 7 bases and J by 2 bases, and 11 bases separated the two germline ends. The CDR3 region has the DNA TGTGCCAGCACGAGGAGTTTACAAGAGACCCAGTACTTC. This encodes CASTRSLQETQYF.

This clone was seen a handful of times. The V call is TRBV28, the J call TRBJ2-7; 8 nucleotides agree with TRBD2. There are 15 residues in the CDR3. The trim removed 6 bases at V and 3 bases at J, leaving 10 bases unmatched. CDR1 and CDR2 from the germline V gene are MDHEN and SYDVKM. This chain's CDR3 is CASSAAGAQIYEQYF. Here the CDR3 DNA reads TGTGCCAGCAGCGCAGCGGGAGCCCAGATCTACGAGCAGTACTTC.

The sample holds a few counts of this clone. V usage is TRBV7-2 and J usage is TRBJ2-1; D perhaps matches TRBD2 (6 bases). Germline CDR1 SGHTA, CDR2 FQGNSA. V was shortened by 3 bases and J by 6 bases, with 12 bases between the two germline ends. The CDR3 is made up of 14 amino acids. The chain's CDR3 is CASSFLTSRNEQFF. The DNA for the CDR3 is TGTGCCAGCAGCTTTCTAACTAGCCGCAATGAGCAGTTCTTC.

The J gene is TRBJ2-1, the V gene TRBV9; 8 positions match TRBD1. V shed 4 bases, J shed 8 bases, and the junction held 5 bases outside the gene matches. Germline CDR1 reads SGDLS; CDR2 reads YYNGEE. The CDR3 totals 13 residues. This CDR3 reads CASSIQGEHEQFF. The CDR3 DNA reads as TGTGCCAGCAGCATACAGGGGGAGCATGAGCAGTTCTTC. The variable domain in full, with the rest retrieved from reference TRBV9 and TRBJ2-1, is DSGVTQTPKHLITATGQRVTLRCSPRSGDLSVYWYQQSLDQGLQFLIQYYNGEERAKGNILERFSAQQFPDLHSELNLSSLELGDSALYFCASSIQGEHEQFFGPGTRLTVL.

This clone has a handful of counts. The CDR3 here is CSVLIAGGPYNEQFF. CDR3 bases: TGCAGCGTTCTCATAGCGGGAGGGCCCTACAATGAGCAGTTCTTC. The chain uses TRBV29-1 and TRBJ2-1; 11 bases are shared with TRBD2. The CDR3 is made up of 15 amino acids. Germline assignment: CDR1 SQVTM and CDR2 ANQGSEA. Trimming removed 5 bases from V and 2 bases from J; junction bases left unmatched: 5.

The rearrangement uses TRBV11-2 and TRBJ1-1, with D hard to call. The CDR3 has 12 amino acids. Germline loops: CDR1 SGHAT, CDR2 FQNNGV. The V gene lost 2 bases and the J gene lost 3 bases, with 4 bases spanning the gap. The CDR3, as DNA: TGTGCCAGCAGCTTATCGGACACTGAAGCTTTCTTT. The encoded protein is CASSLSDTEAFF.

The V call is TRBV30, the J call TRBJ1-5; D call uncertain. From germline, CDR1 is GTSNPN and CDR2 SVGIG (reference sequence). The V end lost 2 bases, the J end lost 4 bases, and 6 bases lay between the germline ends. The CDR3 totals 12 residues. The CDR3 region is CAWSPQNQPQHF. CDR3 bases: TGTGCCTGGAGTCCACAAAATCAGCCCCAGCATTTT.